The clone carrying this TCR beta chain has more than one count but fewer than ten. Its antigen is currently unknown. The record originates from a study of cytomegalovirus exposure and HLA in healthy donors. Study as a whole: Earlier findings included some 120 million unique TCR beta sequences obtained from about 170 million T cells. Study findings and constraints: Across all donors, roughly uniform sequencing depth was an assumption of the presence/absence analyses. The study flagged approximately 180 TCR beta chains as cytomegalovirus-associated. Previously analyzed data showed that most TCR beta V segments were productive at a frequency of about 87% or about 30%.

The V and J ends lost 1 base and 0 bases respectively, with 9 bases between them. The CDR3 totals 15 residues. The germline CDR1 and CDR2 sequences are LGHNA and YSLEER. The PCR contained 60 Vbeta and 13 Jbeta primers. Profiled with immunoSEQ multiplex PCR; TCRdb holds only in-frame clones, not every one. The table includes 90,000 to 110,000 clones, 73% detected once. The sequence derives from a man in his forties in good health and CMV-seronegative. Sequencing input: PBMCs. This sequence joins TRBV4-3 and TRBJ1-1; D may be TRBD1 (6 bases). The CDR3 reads CASSQGQVLNTEAFF. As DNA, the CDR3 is TGCGCCAGCAGCCAAGGACAGGTGCTGAACACTGAAGCTTTCTTT.